The 15 T cell receptor beta chains below come from one sample, sequenced in a study of T-cell reconstitution after alpha-beta-depleted transplantation in children. Unique molecular identifiers were incorporated when the TCRbeta library was constructed. MiXCR, applied by TCRdb to the PCR reads, yields one record per CDR3 protein. The table records about 70,000 distinct CDR3 sequences, about a tenth of them present only once. Sequenced here: PBMCs, sampled before TCRalphabeta/CD19-depleted stem cell transplant. The origin of the receptors is a boy younger than 18 with acute myeloid leukemia, due to receive a stem cell transplant.

This clonotype was seen at least ten times. V usage is TRBV5-1 and J usage is TRBJ2-3; 8 bases line up with TRBD2. Per the germline V gene, CDR1 is SGHRS and CDR2 is YFSETQ. After removal of 5 bases from V and 2 bases from J, the junction contained 7 bases not matched to a gene. The CDR3 spans 15 residues. For the CDR3, the DNA is TGCGCCAGCAGAGAGCGGGGGCCAACCACAGATACGCAGTATTTT. Translation: CASRERGPTTDTQYF.

This clonotype was seen at least ten times. This chain uses TRBV18 with TRBJ1-6, with 10 positions matching TRBD1. CDR1 and CDR2 from the germline V gene are KGHSH and LQKENI. This CDR3 is built from 14 residues. Trimming removed 6 bases from V and 7 bases from J; junction bases left unmatched: 3. CDR3 DNA sequence: TGTGCCAGCTCGCGGACAGGGGGAAATTCACCCCTCCACTTT. Residues: CASSRTGGNSPLHF.

The sample holds many counts of this clonotype. The chain links TRBV29-1 to TRBJ2-7, with unresolved D. This CDR3 region has 13 residues. Trimming took 4 bases from V and 2 from J, leaving 12 bases between them. Germline V gives CDR1 SQVTM, CDR2 ANQGSEA. CDR3 nucleotide sequence: TGCAGCGTTGGGGTAGACGGCACCTACGAGCAGTACTTC. Amino acids: CSVGVDGTYEQYF.

Many counts were recorded for this clonotype. This chain uses TRBV29-1 with TRBJ2-3; possible D gene TRBD2, 5 bases. The V and J ends lost 1 base and 0 bases respectively, with 8 bases between them. The CDR3 is made up of 14 amino acids. From germline, CDR1 is SQVTM and CDR2 ANQGSEA. The CDR3 coding sequence is TGCAGCGTTGAAGGGAGCGGTAGCACAGATACGCAGTATTTT. It is translated as CSVEGSGSTDTQYF.

This clonotype occurred many times. This chain joins TRBV12-3 or TRBV12-4 and TRBJ2-7; 11 bases map to TRBD2. V was clipped by 3 bases and J by 3 bases; unmatched bases: 4. The CDR3 extends over 15 amino acids. The CDR3 DNA follows: TGTGCCAGCAGTTTCTCCGGGACTAGCGGCTACGAGCAGTACTTC. Protein sequence: CASSFSGTSGYEQYF.

Ten or more counts support this clonotype. The genes are TRBV2 and TRBJ1-5; D unresolved. Germline loops: CDR1 SNHLY, CDR2 FYNNEI. V gave up 5 bases and J gave up 2 bases, with 13 bases separating them. The CDR3 loop spans 15 amino acids. This CDR3 reads CASSSRTGGNQPQHF. DNA of the CDR3: TGTGCCAGCAGTTCCCGGACCGGGGGCAATCAGCCCCAGCATTTT.

Many counts were recorded for this clonotype. The chain is built from TRBV3-1 and TRBJ2-7; no reliable D call. From germline, CDR1 is LGHDT and CDR2 YNNKEL (reference sequence). V was clipped by 4 bases and J by 6 bases, with 7 bases between them. The CDR3 runs to 11 residues. This CDR3 is CASSLRGEQYV. DNA for the CDR3: TGTGCCAGCAGCCTTCGAGGCGAGCAGTACGTC.

This clonotype was detected a few times. The chain couples TRBV7-2 to TRBJ2-1; TRBD2 aligns across 8 bases. Germline CDR1 reads SGHTA; CDR2 reads FQGNSA. With V trimmed by 4 bases and J by 2 bases, 1 base remained unmatched. The length of the CDR3 is 14 residues. DNA of the CDR3: TGTGCCAGCAGCTCGGGACTAGCCTACAATGAGCAGTTCTTC. As protein: CASSSGLAYNEQFF.

This clonotype was picked up many times. This chain links TRBV7-7 with TRBJ2-5; D is possibly TRBD1 (5 bases). CDR3 size: 15 residues. Trimming left V 2 bases short and J 2 bases short, with 12 bases between. Germline values: CDR1 SSHAT, CDR2 FNYEAQ (reference sequence). The CDR3 bases are TGTGCCAGCAGCTTACGACCTGACAGACAAGAGACCCAGTACTTC. It codes for CASSLRPDRQETQYF.

This clonotype appeared many times. The chain carries TRBV5-1 and TRBJ2-1; TRBD2 aligns across 9 bases. Germline CDR1 is SGHRS and CDR2 is YFSETQ. The J segment lost 7 bases and the V segment lost 3 bases, leaving 11 bases of the junction unmatched. CDR3 length equals 16 residues. CDR3 sequence reads: CASSSIIAGAGNEQFF. The CDR3 DNA sequence: TGCGCCAGCAGCTCAATTATAGCGGGAGCGGGAAATGAGCAGTTCTTC.

This clonotype was seen at least ten times. This chain joins TRBV2 and TRBJ2-1; D unresolved. The CDR3 sequence is 15 residues long. Germline CDR1 is SNHLY and CDR2 is FYNNEI. V shed 6 bases and J shed 0 bases, with 12 bases lying between them. CDR3 DNA sequence: TGTGCCAGCAGCGGCGTAGCTGACTCCTACAATGAGCAGTTCTTC. Protein sequence: CASSGVADSYNEQFF.

This clonotype was observed a handful of times. This chain links TRBV6-2 or TRBV6-3 with TRBJ1-1, with TRBD1 identical over 8 bases. After removal of 5 bases from V and 0 bases from J, the junction contained 14 bases not matched to a gene. CDR1 MNHEY and CDR2 SVGEGT come from the germline V gene. The CDR3 loop spans 18 amino acids. CDR3 nucleotides: TGTGCCAGCAGTACCTCGACAGGGGTCAAAAATATGAACACTGAAGCTTTCTTT. Translation: CASSTSTGVKNMNTEAFF.

At least ten counts were recorded for this clonotype. Here the CDR3 DNA reads TGCAGTGCTAGACAAGGACTAGCGGGAACCTACGAGCAGTACTTC. This codes for CSARQGLAGTYEQYF. The J gene is TRBJ2-7, the V gene TRBV20-1; 12 nucleotides agree with TRBD2. With V trimmed by 2 bases and J by 2 bases, 4 bases remained unmatched. The CDR3 has 15 amino acids. Germline lookup yields CDR1 DFQATT and CDR2 SNEGSKA (reference sequence).

This clonotype was seen many times. The chain recombines TRBV20-1 with TRBJ2-2, with 7 bases lining up with TRBD1. Germline-derived CDR1 and CDR2 are DFQATT and SNEGSKA (reference sequence). The trim removed 6 bases at V and 3 bases at J, leaving 10 bases unmatched. The CDR3 has 15 amino acids. CDR3 in amino acids: CSAALQGIHTGELFF. CDR3 DNA sequence: TGCAGTGCCGCTTTACAGGGGATCCACACCGGGGAGCTGTTTTTT.

This clonotype was recorded many times. This rearrangement joins TRBV18 to TRBJ1-1; TRBD1 aligns across 7 bases. This CDR3 has 13 amino acids. Germline CDR1 reads KGHSH; CDR2 reads LQKENI. The V and J ends lost 4 bases and 5 bases, in that order; junction bases with no gene match: 4. The CDR3 coding sequence is TGTGCCAGCTCACAGGGGGCGGATACTGAAGCTTTCTTT. It translates to CASSQGADTEAFF.